One and the same sample provided the 9 T cell receptor beta chains below, sequenced in a study of shared clonotypes between healthy human individuals. The assay was immunoSEQ multiplex PCR, and TCRdb's table has in-frame clones only and misses some. The repertoire has roughly 2.4 million clones, approximately 96% of them found once; the top ten carry more than 0.1%. The sample consisted of naive CD4+ T cells sorted from blood. The sample's subset: CD45RA+ positively selected. These TCRs come from a man in his late teens or twenties in good health.

In this sample, this clone turned up once. This chain uses TRBV5-1 with TRBJ2-7; no reliable D call. The V end was cut by 2 bases, the J end by 6 bases, with 15 bases between. From germline, CDR1 is SGHRS and CDR2 YFSETQ. This CDR3 comprises 14 residues. The CDR3 DNA reads TGCGCCAGCAGCTTACGGGTCGACAAGGCCGAGCAGTACTTC. Translated, it gives CASSLRVDKAEQYF. Combining the CDR3 with reference TRBV5-1 and TRBJ2-7 gives the whole variable domain KAGVTQTPRYLIKTRGQQVTLSCSPISGHRSVSWYQQTPGQGLQFLFEYFSETQRNKGNFPGRFSGRQFSNSRSEMNVSTLELGDSALYLCASSLRVDKAEQYFGPGTRLTVT.

The V and J genes are TRBV28 and TRBJ1-6; a possible D gene is TRBD1 (5 bases). V lost 7 bases, J lost 8 bases, and 9 bases lay in between. The CDR3 is 12 residues long. CDR1 MDHEN and CDR2 SYDVKM come from the germline V gene. CDR3: CASTGSDSPLHF. DNA of the CDR3: TGTGCCAGCACAGGGTCCGATTCACCCCTCCACTTT.

The chain is built from TRBV7-9 and TRBJ1-3; 7 bases match TRBD1. Germline loops: CDR1 SEHNR, CDR2 FQNEAQ (reference sequence). The CDR3 has 15 amino acids. The V gene end was trimmed by 1 base and the J gene end by 3 bases; junction bases not matched to a gene: 3. As DNA, the CDR3 is TGTGCCAGCAGCTTAGAGGCAGGGGGTGGAAACACCATATATTTT. Amino acid sequence: CASSLEAGGGNTIYF.

About this clone itself: Distinct nucleotide sequences in the sample also encode this CDR3. This chain connects TRBV5-6 to TRBJ1-1, with 8 bases identical to TRBD1. The CDR3 consists of 14 residues. V shed 3 bases and J 2 bases; nucleotides not matched to a gene: 3. CDR1 is SGHDT and CDR2 is YYEEEE in the germline V gene. The CDR3 here is CASSSGQANTEAFF. CDR3 sequence (DNA): TGTGCCAGCAGCTCGGGACAGGCAAACACTGAAGCTTTCTTT.

The V gene is TRBV4-2, the J gene TRBJ2-7; 9 bases are a match to TRBD2. Trimming cost V 4 bases and J 3 bases; bases outside gene matches: 7. Germline V lookup: CDR1 LGHNA, CDR2 YNFKEQ. This CDR3 has 15 residues. CDR3 nucleotide sequence: TGTGCCAGCAGCCGGTTAGCGGGGGACCTCTACGAGCAGTACTTC. Its translation: CASSRLAGDLYEQYF.

The chain recombines TRBV30 with TRBJ2-7; D tentatively fits TRBD1 or TRBD2 (5 bases each). Germline V CDR1 and CDR2: GTSNPN, SVGIG (reference sequence). The CDR3 contains 13 residues. V was cut by 7 bases and J by 1 base, with 14 bases left in between. The CDR3 sequence: CAYGQGPSYEQYF. For the CDR3, the DNA is TGTGCCTATGGGCAGGGACCGTCCTACGAGCAGTACTTC.

The chain carries TRBV11-2 and TRBJ2-7; D is ambiguous. This CDR3 has 12 amino acids. Per the germline V gene, CDR1 is SGHAT and CDR2 is FQNNGV. V lost 5 bases and J 5 bases, leaving 10 bases between the germline ends. CDR3 sequence (DNA): TGTGCCAGCAGCCTCCTACGGGACGAGCAGTACTTC. The encoded protein is CASSLLRDEQYF.

CDR3 nucleotides: TGTGCCAGCACCCCCTCTACTAGCGGGAGGAATGAGCAGTTCTTC. It is translated as CASTPSTSGRNEQFF. The chain employs TRBV2 and TRBJ2-1; 12 bases are shared with TRBD2. This CDR3 contains 15 residues. J was trimmed by 7 bases and V by 7 bases; bases with no gene match: 8. Germline CDR1 and CDR2: SNHLY and FYNNEI.

The genes are TRBV11-2 and TRBJ2-7; tentatively, D is TRBD1 or TRBD2 (5 bases each). CDR1 and CDR2 from the germline V gene are SGHAT and FQNNGV. This CDR3 contains 14 residues. The V end lost 2 bases, the J end lost 5 bases, and 13 bases lay between the germline ends. CDR3 residues: CASSLYEGTHEQYF. The CDR3 DNA follows: TGTGCCAGCAGCTTATACGAGGGGACCCACGAGCAGTACTTC.